The rows below give T cell receptor beta chains drawn from one sample of a study of blood T cell repertoires in COVID-19. Sequenced by immunoSEQ multiplex PCR; TCRdb stores in-frame clones only, minus some. The repertoire has 150,000 to 200,000 clones, roughly 79% of them found once; the top ten carry approximately 26%. The sequenced material came from peripheral blood. These receptors all stem from a woman between 70 and 85 years old with acute or convalescent COVID-19. The CDR3 runs from the conserved cysteine through the conserved F or W. D genes are given only for firm matches. The size field is filled for only some rows; it gives once, few, many or a size class.

abundance,d_gene,j_gene,v_gene,CDR3aa,CDR3nt
NA,TRBD1,TRBJ1-5,TRBV29-1,CSVGQGNQPQHF,TGCAGCGTTGGACAGGGGAATCAGCCCCAGCATTTT
NA,TRBD1,TRBJ2-3,TRBV9,CASSVGDRAPDTQYF,TGTGCCAGCAGCGTTGGGGACAGGGCCCCAGATACGCAGTATTTT
NA,NA,TRBJ1-6,TRBV2,CASRVRGDDSPLHF,TGTGCCAGCAGGGTCCGGGGAGATGATTCACCCCTCCACTTT
NA,NA,TRBJ1-5,TRBV3-1/TRBV3-2,CASSQGVTDQPQHF,TGTGCCAGCAGCCAAGGGGTCACAGATCAGCCCCAGCATTTT
NA,NA,TRBJ1-1,TRBV27,CASLVGRGSPEAFF,TGTGCCAGCTTGGTGGGGAGGGGGTCCCCTGAAGCTTTCTTT
NA,NA,TRBJ2-3,TRBV19,CASTQVVGGWYTQYF,TGTGCCAGTACCCAAGTCGTGGGGGGTTGGTATACGCAGTATTTT
NA,NA,TRBJ2-7,TRBV11-3,CASSHWTDSYEQYF,TGTGCCAGCAGCCACTGGACAGACTCCTACGAGCAGTACTTC
NA,TRBD2,TRBJ2-5,TRBV7-2,CASSLKAGLASFQETQYF,TGTGCCAGCAGCTTAAAGGCGGGACTAGCTTCTTTCCAAGAGACCCAGTACTTC
once,NA,TRBJ1-3,TRBV10-3,CAISPTDLSGNTIYF,TGTGCCATCAGTCCGACAGACCTCTCTGGAAACACCATATATTTT
NA,TRBD2,TRBJ2-7,TRBV5-1,CASSLAPGDGRAGEQYF,TGCGCCAGCAGCTTGGCCCCTGGTGACGGGAGGGCAGGTGAGCAGTACTTC
once,TRBD1,TRBJ1-4,TRBV5-1,CASSLGQTGGATNEKLFF,TGCGCCAGCAGCTTGGGTCAGACAGGGGGTGCAACTAATGAAAAACTGTTTTTT
NA,NA,TRBJ2-7,TRBV3-1/TRBV3-2,CASSQVDSRYEQYF,TGTGCCAGCAGCCAAGTGGACAGCCGCTACGAGCAGTACTTC
NA,TRBD1,TRBJ2-7,TRBV29-1,CSVGTSGTAGEQYF,TGCAGCGTCGGGACCTCCGGGACAGCTGGCGAGCAGTACTTC
NA,TRBD2,TRBJ2-3,TRBV7-2,CASSLNLAGGGDTQYF,TGTGCCAGCAGCTTAAATCTAGCGGGAGGAGGAGATACGCAGTATTTT
NA,NA,TRBJ1-1,TRBV30,CAWSVNGGVAFF,TGTGCCTGGAGTGTAAATGGGGGGGTAGCTTTCTTT
few,TRBD1,TRBJ1-1,TRBV9,CASSAQDRGTEAFF,TGTGCCAGCAGCGCCCAAGACAGGGGCACTGAAGCTTTCTTT
NA,NA,TRBJ2-1,TRBV9,CASSPQYEQFF,TGTGCCAGCAGCCCTCAGTATGAGCAGTTCTTC
NA,NA,TRBJ2-2,TRBV9,CASSEGVRTNTGELFF,TGTGCCAGCAGCGAAGGAGTGCGAACGAACACCGGGGAGCTGTTTTTT
NA,NA,TRBJ2-2,TRBV10-3,CAIAGTWPGELFF,TGTGCCATCGCCGGGACATGGCCCGGGGAGCTGTTTTTT
few,NA,TRBJ1-1,TRBV10-1,CASSAEGTEAFF,TGCGCCAGCAGTGCGGAGGGCACTGAAGCTTTCTTT
many,NA,TRBJ2-7,TRBV7-2,CASSSNRDSYEQYF,TGTGCCAGCAGCTCCAACAGGGACTCCTACGAGCAGTACTTC
NA,TRBD2,TRBJ2-7,TRBV6-6,CASGEGGRGNYEQYF,TGTGCCAGCGGGGAAGGCGGGAGGGGGAACTACGAGCAGTACTTC
NA,TRBD1,TRBJ1-2,TRBV6-6,CASSMAEDRGSGYTF,TGTGCCAGCAGCATGGCGGAGGACAGGGGCAGTGGCTACACCTTC
NA,TRBD2,TRBJ2-1,TRBV24-1,CATGGGNNEQFF,TGTGCCACCGGCGGGGGTAACAATGAGCAGTTCTTC
NA,TRBD2,TRBJ2-5,TRBV19,CASSIISGVETQYF,TGTGCCAGTAGTATTATAAGCGGGGTAGAGACCCAGTACTTC
NA,TRBD2,TRBJ2-1,TRBV4-1,CASSQETAGGFGNEQFF,TGCGCCAGCAGCCAAGAGACAGCGGGAGGGTTCGGCAATGAGCAGTTCTTC
NA,NA,TRBJ1-1,TRBV6-5,CASGGQRNTEAFF,TGTGCCAGCGGCGGACAGCGGAACACTGAAGCTTTCTTT
NA,TRBD2,TRBJ2-3,TRBV19,CASSIGGRIVTDTQYF,TGTGCCAGTAGTATAGGCGGGAGAATTGTCACAGATACGCAGTATTTT
NA,NA,TRBJ1-1,TRBV18,CASSPAGIPDTEAFF,TGTGCCAGCTCACCGGCGGGGATCCCGGACACTGAAGCTTTCTTT
NA,TRBD2,TRBJ2-1,TRBV19,CASKTGLAGTGNEQFF,TGTGCCAGTAAGACCGGACTAGCGGGAACGGGCAATGAGCAGTTCTTC
once,NA,TRBJ2-7,TRBV19,CASSQNPRYEQYF,TGTGCCAGTAGTCAGAACCCCCGCTACGAGCAGTACTTC
NA,TRBD2,TRBJ2-1,TRBV10-1,CASSGTNVGYNEQFF,TGCGCCAGCTCCGGGACTAATGTGGGGTACAATGAGCAGTTCTTC
NA,NA,TRBJ1-1,TRBV13,CASSFRVNPEAFF,TGTGCCAGCAGCTTTCGGGTCAACCCTGAAGCTTTCTTT
few,TRBD1,TRBJ1-1,TRBV29-1,CSVDRGGSEAFF,TGCAGCGTAGACAGGGGAGGGTCTGAAGCTTTCTTT
NA,TRBD2,TRBJ2-7,TRBV7-3,CASSLSGSHEQYF,TGTGCCAGCAGCCTTAGCGGGAGCCACGAGCAGTACTTC
NA,TRBD1,TRBJ1-1,TRBV10-1,CASGGDRGRVTEAFF,TGCGCCAGCGGCGGGGACAGGGGGCGGGTCACTGAAGCTTTCTTT
NA,TRBD1,TRBJ2-7,TRBV7-9,CASSSQGYEQYF,TGTGCCAGCAGCTCACAGGGGTACGAGCAGTACTTC
NA,NA,TRBJ2-2,TRBV5-1,CASSLGVKRLTTGELFF,TGCGCCAGCAGCTTGGGTGTTAAGCGGCTAACGACCGGGGAGCTGTTTTTT
once,TRBD2,TRBJ2-2,TRBV7-3,CASSPPGLAGGRGELFF,TGTGCCAGCAGCCCGCCGGGACTAGCGGGAGGGCGGGGGGAGCTGTTTTTT
few,TRBD2,TRBJ2-1,TRBV19,CASSINPSGNSHNEQFF,TGTGCCAGTAGTATCAACCCTAGCGGGAATTCCCACAATGAGCAGTTCTTC
NA,NA,TRBJ2-7,TRBV30,CAWASGLGYEQYF,TGTGCCTGGGCAAGCGGGCTAGGCTACGAGCAGTACTTC
NA,NA,TRBJ1-4,TRBV14,CASSQRGGNEKLFF,TGTGCCAGCAGCCAACGTGGCGGTAATGAAAAACTGTTTTTT
few,NA,TRBJ2-1,TRBV3-1/TRBV3-2,CASSQDTGLNEQFF,TGTGCCAGCAGCCAAGATACAGGGTTGAATGAGCAGTTCTTC
NA,NA,TRBJ2-5,TRBV4-1,CASSQPRRGLTQETQYF,TGCGCCAGCAGCCAACCACGTCGTGGACTGACTCAAGAGACCCAGTACTTC
NA,NA,TRBJ2-1,TRBV5-1,CASSLSLAKYNEQFF,TGCGCCAGCAGCTTGTCCCTAGCGAAATACAATGAGCAGTTCTTC
NA,TRBD2,TRBJ2-3,TRBV5-1,CASSLFLAGEDTQYF,TGCGCCAGCAGCTTGTTCCTAGCGGGAGAGGATACGCAGTATTTT
NA,NA,TRBJ2-1,TRBV19,CASSMGWGRESYNEQFF,TGTGCCAGTAGTATGGGTTGGGGGCGGGAGTCCTACAATGAGCAGTTCTTC
NA,NA,TRBJ2-7,TRBV6-7,CASRSGVGYEQYF,TGTGCCAGCAGGTCGGGAGTAGGCTACGAGCAGTACTTC
once,NA,TRBJ1-6,TRBV19,CASRSRGESPLHF,TGTGCCTCCCGTTCCAGGGGAGAATCACCCCTCCACTTT
once,NA,TRBJ2-1,TRBV10-1,CASSDHLTRSGEDEQFF,TGCGCCAGCAGTGACCACTTGACTAGATCTGGGGAGGACGAGCAGTTCTTC
NA,NA,TRBJ2-2,TRBV7-2,CASSLNGNTGELFF,TGTGCCAGCAGCTTAAACGGGAACACCGGGGAGCTGTTTTTT
NA,TRBD2,TRBJ2-7,TRBV27,CASSLRPASGIGYEQYF,TGTGCCAGCAGTTTAAGGCCGGCTAGCGGGATTGGCTACGAGCAGTACTTC
NA,NA,TRBJ1-2,TRBV5-4,CASSLSDDSIGYTF,TGTGCCAGCAGCTTGTCTGACGACAGCATTGGCTACACCTTC
NA,NA,TRBJ1-1,TRBV7-2,CASSSGHMNTEAFF,TGTGCCAGCAGCTCGGGACACATGAACACTGAAGCTTTCTTT
NA,NA,TRBJ2-5,TRBV5-1,CASSLKGEETQYF,TGCGCCAGCAGCTTAAAAGGGGAAGAGACCCAGTACTTC
NA,NA,TRBJ2-1,TRBV2,CASSMGLNNEQFF,TGTGCCAGCAGTATGGGACTTAACAATGAGCAGTTCTTC
NA,TRBD1,TRBJ1-3,TRBV6-6,CASSPGPPGRGLYTIYF,TGTGCCAGCAGTCCCGGGCCTCCAGGCAGGGGGCTATACACCATATATTTT
NA,TRBD1,TRBJ2-3,TRBV19,CASSPDRGTDTQYF,TGTGCCAGTAGTCCGGACAGGGGCACAGATACGCAGTATTTT